This TCR beta chain was retrieved from a study of OX40 agonist ivuxolimab in advanced cancers. As for the study in general: As their treatment, patients were administered ivuxolimab, an agonistic anti-OX40 (CD134) antibody.

J lost 0 bases, V lost 6 bases, and 7 bases had no gene match. The CDR3 contains 16 residues. Looked up from germline, CDR1 is MDHEN and CDR2 is SYDVKM. Measured with immunoSEQ multiplex PCR; TCRdb has only the in-frame clones, and not every one. The profile shows tens of thousands of clones, about 90% of them singletons. The TCR was taken from an adult with an advanced solid tumor such as melanoma, head and neck, liver or kidney cancer. The material sequenced was CD4+ or CD8+ T cells sorted from blood, taken in a trial of the OX40 agonist ivuxolimab. V usage is TRBV28 and J usage is TRBJ2-3, with 9 positions matching TRBD1. The CDR3 region has the DNA TGTGCCAGCAGCCTCCTCGGGACAGGGAGCACAGATACGCAGTATTTT. Protein product: CASSLLGTGSTDTQYF.